Detailed here is one T cell receptor beta chain. Its specificity is unknown. The data originate from a study of shared clonotypes between healthy human individuals. The study, taken as a whole, reports: The naive CD4 repertoires of several donors were compared, and approximately 4.7% of clonotypes were shared. Clonotypes not shared had lower generation probabilities than those common to all four donors. Estimated richness values were generally larger in naive subsets than in memory subsets.

The authors loaded around 220 ng DNA, about 30,000 T cell genomes, into sorted-subset replicate PCRs. Generated by immunoSEQ multiplex PCR, the TCRdb table keeps only in-frame clones and is missing some. This repertoire shows around 2.5 million clones, approximately 93% found once; its top ten account for 0.36%. With 5 bases removed from V and 6 bases from J, the gap between germline ends came to 10 bases. The CDR3 has 12 residues. Germline loops: CDR1 MNHNY, CDR2 SVGAGI (reference sequence). Sequencing was done on a sample of naive CD4+ T cells from PBMCs. Subset described: CD45RA+ positively selected. The chain links TRBV6-6 to TRBJ1-2; TRBD1 might be the D (6 bases). The sequence was obtained from a young man in good health. Some clones in this sample may be carry-over from other donors' samples. The CDR3 sequence: CASSRGGNGYTF. As DNA, the CDR3 is TGTGCCAGCAGTCGAGGGGGGAATGGCTACACCTTC.